This passage covers 21 T cell receptor beta chains from one sample sequenced in a study of early T cells in non-severe SARS-CoV-2 infection. MiXCR, run by TCRdb on the 5' RACE reads, gives a single entry per CDR3 protein. Of over 45,000 distinct CDR3 sequences listed, 5% to 7.5% were seen once; the top ten hold approximately 5.5%. Sequencing was performed on whole blood, taken at baseline. These receptor sequences come from an adult who was a healthcare worker with PCR-confirmed SARS-CoV-2 infection or an uninfected control (not recorded which).

This clonotype was detected ten times or more. The chain has TRBV6-5 and TRBJ2-7; possibly TRBD2 for D (5 bases). Trimming left V 8 bases short and J 4 bases short, with 9 bases between. The CDR3 length is 11 residues. Germline-derived CDR1 and CDR2 are MNHEY and SVGAGI. CDR3 bases: TGTGCCAGCGGCGGGCAGTACGAGCAGTACTTC. Protein: CASGGQYEQYF.

Many counts were recorded for this clonotype. This rearrangement joins TRBV14 to TRBJ1-1, with no clear D. The germline V and J ends were trimmed by 4 bases and 5 bases, with 11 bases remaining between them. In germline, CDR1 is SGHDN, CDR2 FVKESK. The CDR3 extends over 13 amino acids. The CDR3 sequence is CASSLRLITEAFF. The CDR3 nucleotides read TGTGCCAGCAGCCTTAGATTGATAACTGAAGCTTTCTTT. The full variable domain, its missing parts supplied by reference TRBV14 and TRBJ1-1, is EAGVTQFPSHSVIEKGQTVTLRCDPISGHDNLYWYRRVMGKEIKFLLHFVKESKQDESGMPNNRFLAERTGGTYSTLKVQPAELEDSGVYFCASSLRLITEAFFGQGTRLTVV.

This clonotype appeared a few times. The rearrangement joins TRBV9 to TRBJ1-1, with D unclear. The germline V and J ends were trimmed by 2 bases and 1 base, with 9 bases remaining between them. The length of the CDR3 is 14 residues. The germline V gene encodes CDR1 SGDLS and CDR2 YYNGEE. DNA for the CDR3: TGTGCCAGCAGCGTTCAGTGGGAGAACACTGAAGCTTTCTTT. Amino acids: CASSVQWENTEAFF.

The CDR3: CASSLVIPSSGNTIYF. The CDR3 DNA sequence: TGTGCCAGCAGCTTAGTTATCCCATCCTCTGGAAACACCATATATTTT. The chain links TRBV7-8 to TRBJ1-3; D not certain. In germline, CDR1 is SGHVS, CDR2 FQNEAQ. The CDR3 has 16 residues. The V and J ends lost 1 base and 0 bases respectively, with 10 bases between them. Using reference TRBV7-8 and TRBJ1-3 for the parts outside the CDR3, the full variable domain is GAGVSQSPRYKVAKRGQDVALRCDPISGHVSLFWYQQALGQGPEFLTYFQNEAQLDKSGLPSDRFFAERPEGSVSTLKIQRTQQEDSAVYLCASSLVIPSSGNTIYFGEGSWLTVV.

The chain carries TRBV4-1 and TRBJ2-7, with 8 bases that match TRBD1. Germline CDR1 and CDR2: MGHRA and YSYEKL. This CDR3 is 18 amino acids long. Trimming at V came to 0 bases and at J to 7 bases, leaving 17 bases not matched to a gene. For the CDR3, the DNA is TGCGCCAGCAGCCAAGAAAAGGCCTCGACAGGGGAGGTGTGGGAGCAGTACTTC. It is translated as CASSQEKASTGEVWEQYF.

This clonotype has ten or more counts. CDR3 region: CASSIDNSFYGYTF. The DNA for the CDR3 is TGTGCCAGTAGTATCGATAACAGCTTCTATGGCTACACCTTC. The chain carries TRBV19 and TRBJ1-2, with D hard to call. The CDR3 sequence is 14 residues long. Trimming shortened V by 3 bases and J by 4 bases, and 12 bases separated the two germline ends. Looked up from germline, CDR1 is LNHDA and CDR2 is SQIVND (reference sequence).

This clonotype was counted a few times. This chain connects TRBV29-1 to TRBJ2-5, with TRBD1 as a possible D gene (7 bases). Trimming took off 7 bases at V and 3 bases at J, with 12 bases between the two ends. Looked up from germline, CDR1 is SQVTM and CDR2 is ANQGSEA. The CDR3 has 12 residues. CDR3 sequence reads: CSGGQREETQYF. The CDR3 bases are TGCAGCGGGGGACAGCGGGAAGAGACCCAGTACTTC.

In its sample, this clonotype was seen many times. CDR3 sequence (DNA): TGTGCCAGCAGCTCCGGACGCGAGAAGTACTTC. Its translation: CASSSGREKYF. The chain has TRBV6-5 and TRBJ2-4, with no clear D. Germline-derived CDR1 and CDR2 are MNHEY and SVGAGI. The V gene lost 6 bases and the J gene lost 14 bases, with 14 bases spanning the gap. The CDR3 has 11 amino acids.

In its sample, this clonotype was seen many times. The chain recombines TRBV29-1 with TRBJ1-2; D is possibly TRBD1 (5 bases). V was trimmed by 2 bases and J by 7 bases, leaving 11 bases between them. The CDR3 is 12 amino acids. Germline loops: CDR1 SQVTM, CDR2 ANQGSEA. The CDR3 here is CSVEQGRGGYTF. The CDR3 nucleotides read TGCAGCGTTGAACAGGGAAGAGGTGGCTACACCTTC.

In its sample, this clonotype was seen many times. The chain joins TRBV20-1 to TRBJ1-5; D not resolved. V gave up 6 bases and J gave up 2 bases, with 23 bases separating them. Per the germline V gene, CDR1 is DFQATT and CDR2 is SNEGSKA (reference sequence). The CDR3 length is 17 residues. The CDR3, as DNA: TGCAGTGCCCCCCGCGGCTTATCAGCGGCACGCAATCAGCCCCAGCATTTT. Its translation: CSAPRGLSAARNQPQHF.

CDR3 DNA sequence: TGTGCCAGCAGGGGACGTGGGACAGGGGACTACGAGCAGTACTTC. Its protein product is CASRGRGTGDYEQYF. The chain employs TRBV12-3 or TRBV12-4 and TRBJ2-7; the match to TRBD1 covers 10 bases. CDR3 length equals 15 residues. Trimming cost V 6 bases and J 3 bases; bases outside gene matches: 8.

There are many counts of this clonotype. The V call is TRBV15, the J call TRBJ1-1, with D unresolved. The CDR3 is 16 residues long. V was trimmed by 7 bases and J by 1 base, leaving 19 bases between them. Germline CDR1 reads LNHNV; CDR2 reads YYDKDF (reference sequence). In DNA form, the CDR3 reads TGTGCCACCATAACGCGAGGGCTTACTTCGAACACTGAAGCTTTCTTT. This sequence encodes CATITRGLTSNTEAFF.

This clonotype was observed a few times. V gene TRBV5-1 combines with J gene TRBJ2-7, with 10 nucleotides matching TRBD1. Germline V gives CDR1 SGHRS, CDR2 YFSETQ. The CDR3 is made up of 14 amino acids. V lost 1 base, J lost 7 bases, and 5 bases stayed unmatched. The CDR3 coding sequence is TGCGCCAGCAGCTTGAGACAGGGGGCCAATGAGCAGTACTTC. Protein: CASSLRQGANEQYF.

The genes are TRBV7-8 and TRBJ2-1; D gene unclear. V dropped 4 bases and J dropped 5 bases, with 18 bases sitting between them. Germline assignment: CDR1 SGHVS and CDR2 FQNEAQ. CDR3 size: 16 residues. CDR3 sequence: CASSYKRVSTDNEQFF. CDR3 nucleotides: TGTGCCAGCAGCTATAAAAGGGTCTCCACCGACAATGAGCAGTTCTTC.

This clonotype was seen at least ten times. The rearrangement uses TRBV4-2 and TRBJ2-2; D is tentatively TRBD1 or TRBD2 (6 bases each). This CDR3 has 14 residues. The V end lost 3 bases, the J end lost 6 bases, and 11 bases lay between the germline ends. Germline V CDR1 and CDR2: LGHNA, YNFKEQ. The CDR3 region is CASSQDGGPGELFF. The CDR3, as DNA: TGTGCCAGCAGCCAGGACGGGGGCCCCGGGGAGCTGTTTTTT.

Many counts were recorded for this clonotype. The V call is TRBV12-3 or TRBV12-4, the J call TRBJ1-5; D is unclear. The CDR3 spans 15 residues. Trimming cost V 6 bases and J 3 bases, with 15 bases left between them. The CDR3 region is CASRRTLIPNQPQHF. CDR3 sequence (DNA): TGTGCCAGCAGACGGACTCTTATCCCCAATCAGCCCCAGCATTTT.

With regard to this clonotype: This may stem from a read error, because a much larger clone lies one nucleotide away. The rearrangement links TRBV20-1 to TRBJ1-4, with unresolved D. The CDR3 extends over 14 amino acids. Germline lookup yields CDR1 DFQATT and CDR2 SNEGSKA (reference sequence). CDR3 amino acids: CSASLFSTDEKLFF. DNA of the CDR3: TGCAGTGCTAGTCTATTTTCAACTGATGAAAAACTGTTTTTT.

This clonotype was recorded many times. The chain joins TRBV10-3 to TRBJ1-5, with a weak D call TRBD1 (5 bases). The CDR3 has 13 residues. Trimming removed 4 bases at V and 7 bases at J, with 11 bases between. The germline gives CDR1 ENHRY, CDR2 SYGVKD. CDR3 nucleotides: TGTGCCATCAGTGGGGGGGACGGCCAGCCCCAGCATTTT. Residues: CAISGGDGQPQHF.

The chain recombines TRBV6-6 with TRBJ1-2, with D possibly matching TRBD1 (5 bases). CDR1 and CDR2 from the germline V gene are MNHNY and SVGAGI (reference sequence). The V gene lost 2 bases and the J gene lost 2 bases, with 12 bases spanning the gap. The CDR3 is made up of 15 amino acids. CDR3 amino acids: CASSYIRGVNYGYTF. The CDR3 nucleotides are TGTGCCAGCAGTTACATTCGAGGGGTAAACTATGGCTACACCTTC.

This clonotype was seen more than once but under ten times. V gene TRBV10-1 combines with J gene TRBJ2-7; the D gene is possibly TRBD1 (6 bases). The V gene's germline CDR1 is WNHNN and CDR2 SYGVQD (reference sequence). The CDR3 is 12 amino acids. V shed 7 bases and J shed 3 bases, with 10 bases lying between them. The CDR3 coding sequence is TGCGCCAGCACCCGGACAGTCTACGAGCAGTACTTC. Protein sequence: CASTRTVYEQYF.

This clonotype was detected a few times. The V gene is TRBV6-5, the J gene TRBJ2-3; TRBD2 matches 8 bases. Per the germline V gene, CDR1 is MNHEY and CDR2 is SVGAGI. The V segment lost 6 bases and the J segment 5 bases; nucleotides outside the gene matches: 7. The CDR3 loop spans 14 amino acids. The CDR3, as DNA: TGTGCCAGCAGATACGGGGGGGGTGGAGATACGCAGTATTTT. Its protein product is CASRYGGGGDTQYF.